This is a list of T cell receptor beta chains from one sample in a study of T cell clonotyping in hematopoietic cell transplantation. The data were produced by immunoSEQ multiplex PCR, yet TCRdb's version contains in-frame clones alone and is incomplete. The data show around 6,100 clones, with around 32% seen just once and 15% to 20% held by the top ten. The sequenced sample was peripheral blood mononuclear cells, obtained 30 days after allogeneic stem cell transplant. These receptors all come from a female patient between 50 and 60 years old who had an allogeneic stem cell transplant from an unrelated donor, so the T cells may come from the graft donor. Some clones in this sample may be carry-over from other donors' samples. The CDR3 runs from the conserved cysteine through the conserved F or W. The D gene is left open where the match is weak. Size is stated for part of the rows, as once, few or many counts, or as a class when the clone is expanded.

V	size	J	D	DNA	CDR3
TRBV2	few	TRBJ1-5	-	TGTGCCAGCAGTGATCAGGGGCCGGGGGTCCAGCCCCAGCATTTT	CASSDQGPGVQPQHF
TRBV5-4	-	TRBJ2-7	-	TGTGCCAGCAGCTTTGGAGGGGCTGCCTCCTACGAGCAGTACTTC	CASSFGGAASYEQYF
TRBV29-1	-	TRBJ2-7	-	TGCAGCGTGTACACAGATACAAGCTCCTACGAGCAGTACTTC	CSVYTDTSSYEQYF
TRBV29-1	-	TRBJ1-2	-	TGCAGCGTAACCCAAGGGGGCTATGGCTACACCTTC	CSVTQGGYGYTF
TRBV30	-	TRBJ1-6	-	TGTGCCTGGACAGGACAGTATAATTCACCCCTCCACTTT	CAWTGQYNSPLHF
TRBV5-8	-	TRBJ1-2	-	TGTGCCAGCAGCCTGCGAGCCACGGACTATGGCTACACCTTC	CASSLRATDYGYTF
TRBV6-5	-	TRBJ1-1	-	TGTGCCAGCAGTTATAGAACTGAAGCTTTCTTT	CASSYRTEAFF
TRBV6-6	-	TRBJ1-1	TRBD1	TGTGCCACGAGAACAGGGGGTGGGACTGAAGCTTTCTTT	CATRTGGGTEAFF
TRBV30	-	TRBJ1-2	-	TGTGCCTGGAGTGGTAGTTATGGCTACACCTTC	CAWSGSYGYTF
TRBV30	few	TRBJ2-7	-	TGTGCCTGGAGTGTGGGCTTCTACGAGCAGTACTTC	CAWSVGFYEQYF
TRBV5-1	few	TRBJ2-5	TRBD1	TGCGCCAGCAGCTTGGTGGCAGGGGGCAAAGAGACCCAGTACTTC	CASSLVAGGKETQYF
TRBV29-1	-	TRBJ2-7	-	TGCAGCGTTGAGGCAGGCAATGGCTACGAGCAGTACTTC	CSVEAGNGYEQYF
TRBV2	few	TRBJ2-7	TRBD1	TGTGCCAGCAGGGTACAGGGGCGGTACGAGCAGTACTTC	CASRVQGRYEQYF
TRBV7-3	medium-sized	TRBJ2-5	-	TGTGCCAGCAGCTTAACGCTTGGAGAGACCCAGTACTTC	CASSLTLGETQYF
TRBV6-5	-	TRBJ2-2	TRBD2	TGTGCCAGCAGTTACGGACTAGCGGGAAGGACCGGGGAGCTGTTTTTT	CASSYGLAGRTGELFF
TRBV6-6	-	TRBJ2-2	-	TGTGCCAGCAGTGAGGACGGGGAGCTGTTTTTT	CASSEDGELFF
TRBV5-1	few	TRBJ1-2	-	TGCGCCAGCAGCCCCTACTCGCCCTATGGCTACACCTTC	CASSPYSPYGYTF
TRBV30	-	TRBJ1-6	-	TGTGCCTGGAGATCTACTTTTGGGTCACCCCTCCACTTT	CAWRSTFGSPLHF
TRBV6-5	-	TRBJ2-7	-	TGTGCCAGCAGTTACGAAGCTACCCCCTACGAGCAGTACTTC	CASSYEATPYEQYF
TRBV6-5	-	TRBJ1-2	TRBD1	TGTGCCAGCAGCGCAGGGGGCTGGAGCTATGGCTACACCTTC	CASSAGGWSYGYTF
TRBV29-1	few	TRBJ2-7	TRBD1	TGCAGCGTAATGGACAGGGCCTACGAGCAGTACTTC	CSVMDRAYEQYF
TRBV29-1	-	TRBJ1-2	-	TGCAGCGTTGAAGGTATAACAGGCTATGGCTACACCTTC	CSVEGITGYGYTF
TRBV13	large	TRBJ1-2	-	TGTGCCAGCAGCCTCCGACAGCGGTACCCCTACTTC	CASSLRQRYPYF
TRBV13	-	TRBJ2-7	TRBD2	TGTGCCAGCAGCCAGGGACTAGCGGGGTGGGAGCAGTACTTC	CASSQGLAGWEQYF
TRBV29-1	-	TRBJ1-3	-	TGCAGCGTTGGACCGGCCTCTGGAAACACCATATATTTT	CSVGPASGNTIYF
TRBV30	-	TRBJ1-5	TRBD1	TGTGCCTGGAGTGGACAGGGCGGAAGCAATCAGCCCCAGCATTTT	CAWSGQGGSNQPQHF
TRBV9	-	TRBJ2-3	-	TGTGCCAGCAGTCCTCCCAGGGTAGTAGATACGCAGTATTTT	CASSPPRVVDTQYF
TRBV30	few	TRBJ1-5	TRBD1	TGTGCCTGGGAATCCGGGACAGGGAATCAGCCCCAGCATTTT	CAWESGTGNQPQHF
TRBV7-2	-	TRBJ2-7	-	TGTGCCAGCAGCTTAGGCAGCCACTCCTACGAGCAGTACTTC	CASSLGSHSYEQYF
TRBV6-5	few	TRBJ1-2	-	TGTGCCAGCAGTTATGGCCTAGAGTACTCTGGCTACACCTTC	CASSYGLEYSGYTF
TRBV30	-	TRBJ2-1	-	TGTGCCTGGAGTGCGGACACTTACAATGAGCAGTTCTTC	CAWSADTYNEQFF
TRBV6-5	few	TRBJ2-7	TRBD1	TGTGCCAGCACCCCCCCGGGACAGGGGGCGCGGGAGCAGTACTTC	CASTPPGQGAREQYF
TRBV27	few	TRBJ1-2	-	TGTGCCAGCAGTTCATCGATACAGGCTGGCTACACCTTC	CASSSSIQAGYTF
TRBV6-5	few	TRBJ2-7	TRBD1	TGTGCCAGCAGTTACCCCGACAGGGCCCACGAGCAGTACTTC	CASSYPDRAHEQYF
TRBV9	-	TRBJ2-3	-	TGTGCCAGCAGCCCTGGTCGGGAGTTGGATACGCAGTATTTT	CASSPGRELDTQYF
TRBV7-7	few	TRBJ2-7	-	TGTGCCAGCAGTCGCCCCCCGGGGTCATACGAGCAGTACTTC	CASSRPPGSYEQYF
TRBV30	-	TRBJ1-1	-	TGTGCCTGGAGGATGGGGGTGGGGAACACTGAAGCTTTCTTT	CAWRMGVGNTEAFF
TRBV30	-	TRBJ2-3	-	TGTGCCCGGGCTCAGCGAGAGGCGCAGTATTTT	CARAQREAQYF
TRBV7-2	-	TRBJ2-7	TRBD1	TGTGCCAGCAGCCGACAGGGCACTAGCTCCTACGAGCAGTACTTC	CASSRQGTSSYEQYF
TRBV19	medium-sized	TRBJ1-4	-	TGTGCCAGTAGTTCGTGGGCAGCTAATAATGAAAAACTGTTTTTT	CASSSWAANNEKLFF
TRBV30	-	TRBJ1-5	-	TGTGCCCCAGGCCTGGGGTTACAGCCCCAGCATTTT	CAPGLGLQPQHF
TRBV28	-	TRBJ2-7	TRBD2	TGTGCCAGCAGTTTCGGACTAGACTACGAGCAGTACTTC	CASSFGLDYEQYF
TRBV2	few	TRBJ2-7	TRBD1	TGTGCCAGCAGGAGGGGGACAGGAGGCGAGCAGTACTTC	CASRRGTGGEQYF
TRBV30	once	TRBJ2-7	-	TGTGCCTGGAAACGGTCGTTGGGTGAGCAGTACTTC	CAWKRSLGEQYF
TRBV25-1	few	TRBJ1-5	-	TGTGCCAGCAGTGGAAAACAGGGTGGGAATCAGCCCCAGCATTTT	CASSGKQGGNQPQHF